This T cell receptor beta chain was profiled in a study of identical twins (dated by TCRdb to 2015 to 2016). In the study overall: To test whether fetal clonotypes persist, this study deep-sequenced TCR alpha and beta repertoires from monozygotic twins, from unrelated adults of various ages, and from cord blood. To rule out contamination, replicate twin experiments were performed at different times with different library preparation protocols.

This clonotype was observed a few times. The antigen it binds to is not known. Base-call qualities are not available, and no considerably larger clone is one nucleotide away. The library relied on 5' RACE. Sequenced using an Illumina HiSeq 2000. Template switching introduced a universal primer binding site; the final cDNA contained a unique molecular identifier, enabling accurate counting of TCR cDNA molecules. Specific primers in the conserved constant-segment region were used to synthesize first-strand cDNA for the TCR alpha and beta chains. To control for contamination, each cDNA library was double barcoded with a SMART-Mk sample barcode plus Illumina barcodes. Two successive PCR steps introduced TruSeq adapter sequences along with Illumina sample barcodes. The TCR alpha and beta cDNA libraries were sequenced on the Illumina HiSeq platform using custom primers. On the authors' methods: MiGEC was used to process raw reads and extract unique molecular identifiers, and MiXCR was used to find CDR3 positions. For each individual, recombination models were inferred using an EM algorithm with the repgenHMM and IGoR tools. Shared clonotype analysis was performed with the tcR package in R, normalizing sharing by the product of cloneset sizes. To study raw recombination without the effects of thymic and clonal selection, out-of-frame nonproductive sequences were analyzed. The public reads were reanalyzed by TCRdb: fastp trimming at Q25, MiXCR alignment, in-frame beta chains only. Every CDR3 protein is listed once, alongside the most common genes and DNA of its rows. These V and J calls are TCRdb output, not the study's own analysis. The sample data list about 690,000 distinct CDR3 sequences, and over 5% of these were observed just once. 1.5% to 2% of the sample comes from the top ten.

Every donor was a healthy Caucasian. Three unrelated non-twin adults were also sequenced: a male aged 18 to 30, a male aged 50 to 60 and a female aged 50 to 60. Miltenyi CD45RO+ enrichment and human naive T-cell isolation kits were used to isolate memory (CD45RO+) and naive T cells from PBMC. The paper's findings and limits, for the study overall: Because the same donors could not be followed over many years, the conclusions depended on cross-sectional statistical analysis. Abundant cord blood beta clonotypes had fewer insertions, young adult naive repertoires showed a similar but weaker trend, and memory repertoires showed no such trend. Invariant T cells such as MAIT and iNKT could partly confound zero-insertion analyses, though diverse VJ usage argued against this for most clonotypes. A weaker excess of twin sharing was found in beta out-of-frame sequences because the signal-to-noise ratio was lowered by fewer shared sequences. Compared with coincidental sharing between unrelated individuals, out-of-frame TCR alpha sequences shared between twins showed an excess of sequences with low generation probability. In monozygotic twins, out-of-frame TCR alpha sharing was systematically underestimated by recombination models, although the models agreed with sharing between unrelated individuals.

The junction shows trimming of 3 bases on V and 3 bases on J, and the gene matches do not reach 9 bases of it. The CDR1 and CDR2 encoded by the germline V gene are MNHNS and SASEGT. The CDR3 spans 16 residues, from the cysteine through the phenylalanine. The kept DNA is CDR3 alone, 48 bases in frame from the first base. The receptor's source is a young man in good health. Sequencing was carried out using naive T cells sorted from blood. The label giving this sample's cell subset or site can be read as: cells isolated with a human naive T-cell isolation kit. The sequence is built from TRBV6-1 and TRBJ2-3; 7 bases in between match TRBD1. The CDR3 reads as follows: CASSDNRGSPTDTQYF. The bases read TGTGCCAGCAGTGACAACAGGGGTTCGCCTACAGATACGCAGTATTTT.